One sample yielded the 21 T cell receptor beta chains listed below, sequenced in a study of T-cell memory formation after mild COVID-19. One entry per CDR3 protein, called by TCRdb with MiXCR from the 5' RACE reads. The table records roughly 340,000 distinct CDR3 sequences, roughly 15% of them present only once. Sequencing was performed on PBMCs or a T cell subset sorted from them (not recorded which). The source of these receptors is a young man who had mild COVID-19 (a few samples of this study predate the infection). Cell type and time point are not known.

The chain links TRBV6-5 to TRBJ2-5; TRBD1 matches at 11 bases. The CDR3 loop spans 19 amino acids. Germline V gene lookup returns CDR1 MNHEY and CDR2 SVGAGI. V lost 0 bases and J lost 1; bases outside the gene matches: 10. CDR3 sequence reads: CASSYSPGQGVPRQETQYF. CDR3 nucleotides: TGTGCCAGCAGTTACTCTCCGGGACAGGGGGTCCCACGCCAAGAGACCCAGTACTTC.

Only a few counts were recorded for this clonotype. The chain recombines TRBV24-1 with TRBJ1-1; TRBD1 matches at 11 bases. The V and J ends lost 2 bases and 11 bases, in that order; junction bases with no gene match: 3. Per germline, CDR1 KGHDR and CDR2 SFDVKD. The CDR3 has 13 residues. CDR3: CATSDWTGGWAFF. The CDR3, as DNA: TGTGCCACCAGTGATTGGACAGGGGGCTGGGCTTTCTTT.

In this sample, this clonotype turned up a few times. The CDR3 loop reads CASSDGIAGIRQYV. The CDR3 bases are TGCGCCAGCAGTGACGGAATAGCGGGGATTAGGCAGTACGTC. V gene TRBV10-2 combines with J gene TRBJ2-7; 8 bases match TRBD2. With V trimmed by 3 bases and J by 9 bases, 10 bases remained unmatched. The CDR3 covers 14 residues. Germline V CDR1 and CDR2: WSHSY, SAAADI.

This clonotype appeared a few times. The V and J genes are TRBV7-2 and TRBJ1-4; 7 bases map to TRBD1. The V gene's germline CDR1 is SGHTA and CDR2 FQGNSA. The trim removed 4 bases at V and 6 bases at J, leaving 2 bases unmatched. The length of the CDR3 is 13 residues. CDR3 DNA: TGTGCCAGCAGCTCTGGACAGGATGAAAAACTGTTTTTT. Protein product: CASSSGQDEKLFF.

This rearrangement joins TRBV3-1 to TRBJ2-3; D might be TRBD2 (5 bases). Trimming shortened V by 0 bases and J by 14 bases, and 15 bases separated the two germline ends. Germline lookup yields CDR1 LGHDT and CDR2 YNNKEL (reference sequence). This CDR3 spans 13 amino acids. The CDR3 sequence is CASSQELGGYPYF. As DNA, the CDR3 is TGTGCCAGCAGCCAAGAGCTCGGAGGCTACCCGTATTTT.

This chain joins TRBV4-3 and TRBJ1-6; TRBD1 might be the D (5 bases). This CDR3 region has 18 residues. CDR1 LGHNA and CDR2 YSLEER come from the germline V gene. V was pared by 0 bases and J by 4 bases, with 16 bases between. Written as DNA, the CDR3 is TGCGCCAGCAGCCAAGATAGCCAAGGGGTGCGATATAATTCACCCCTCCACTTT. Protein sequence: CASSQDSQGVRYNSPLHF.

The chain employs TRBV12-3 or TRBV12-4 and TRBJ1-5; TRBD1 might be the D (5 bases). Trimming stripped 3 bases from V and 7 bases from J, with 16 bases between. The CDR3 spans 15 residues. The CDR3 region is CASSLGRFGVQPQHF. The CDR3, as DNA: TGTGCCAGCAGTTTGGGACGGTTCGGAGTCCAGCCCCAGCATTTT.

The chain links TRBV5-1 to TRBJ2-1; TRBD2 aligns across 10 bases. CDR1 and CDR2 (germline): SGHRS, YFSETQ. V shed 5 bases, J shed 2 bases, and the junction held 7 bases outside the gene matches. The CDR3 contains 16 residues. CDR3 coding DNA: TGCGCCAGCAGGGCGGCTAGCGGGGGAACCTACAATGAGCAGTTCTTC. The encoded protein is CASRAASGGTYNEQFF.

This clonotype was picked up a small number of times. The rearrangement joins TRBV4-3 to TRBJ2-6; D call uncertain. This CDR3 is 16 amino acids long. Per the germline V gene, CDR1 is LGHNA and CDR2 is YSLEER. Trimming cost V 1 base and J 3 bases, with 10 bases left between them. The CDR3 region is CASSQVGIGGANVLTF. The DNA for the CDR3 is TGCGCCAGCAGCCAAGTCGGTATTGGTGGGGCCAACGTCCTGACTTTC.

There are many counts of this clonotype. The CDR3 loop is CSADVVDTGELFF. CDR3 bases: TGCAGTGCTGACGTGGTGGACACCGGGGAGCTGTTTTTT. The chain carries TRBV20-1 and TRBJ2-2; D uncertain. Germline values: CDR1 DFQATT, CDR2 SNEGSKA (reference sequence). CDR3 length equals 13 residues. The V gene lost 5 bases and the J gene lost 3 bases, with 10 bases spanning the gap.

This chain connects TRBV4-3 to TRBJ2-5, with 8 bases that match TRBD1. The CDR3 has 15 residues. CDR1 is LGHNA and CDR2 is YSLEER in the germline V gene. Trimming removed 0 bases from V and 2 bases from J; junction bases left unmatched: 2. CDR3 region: CASSQEDRGQETQYF. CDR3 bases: TGCGCCAGCAGCCAAGAAGACAGGGGTCAAGAGACCCAGTACTTC.

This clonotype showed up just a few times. CDR3 sequence (DNA): TGTGCCAGCGGGGGGACGGGCAGTTCCTACGAGCAGTACGTC. It codes for CASGGTGSSYEQYV. This rearrangement joins TRBV28 to TRBJ2-7, with D possibly matching TRBD2 (6 bases). V was clipped by 8 bases and J by 1 base, with 15 bases between them. The CDR3 extends over 14 amino acids. CDR1 is MDHEN, CDR2 SYDVKM, per germline.

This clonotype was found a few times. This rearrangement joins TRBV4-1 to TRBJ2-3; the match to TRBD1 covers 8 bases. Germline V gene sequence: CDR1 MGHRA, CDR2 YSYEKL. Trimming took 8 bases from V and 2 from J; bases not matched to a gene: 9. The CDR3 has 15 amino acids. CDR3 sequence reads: CASAGQGSFTDTQYF. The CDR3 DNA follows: TGCGCCAGCGCCGGACAGGGATCTTTCACAGATACGCAGTATTTT.

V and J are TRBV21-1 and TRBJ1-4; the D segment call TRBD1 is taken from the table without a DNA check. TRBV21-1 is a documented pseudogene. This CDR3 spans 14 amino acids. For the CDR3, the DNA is TGTGCCAGCAGCAAGGGGGGACAGGGTGGGGAACTGTTTTTT. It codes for CASSKGGQGGELFF.

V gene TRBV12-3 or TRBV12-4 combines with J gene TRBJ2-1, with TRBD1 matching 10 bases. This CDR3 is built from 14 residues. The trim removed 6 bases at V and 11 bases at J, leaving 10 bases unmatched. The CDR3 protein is CASSEGQGKRKQFF. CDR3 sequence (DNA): TGTGCCAGCAGCGAGGGACAGGGGAAGAGAAAGCAGTTCTTC.

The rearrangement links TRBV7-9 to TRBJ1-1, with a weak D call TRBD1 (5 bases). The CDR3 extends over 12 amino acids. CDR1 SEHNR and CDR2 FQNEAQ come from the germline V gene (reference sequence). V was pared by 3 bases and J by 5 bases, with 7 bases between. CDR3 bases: TGTGCCAGCAGCTTCCAGGGAACTGAAGCTTTCTTT. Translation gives CASSFQGTEAFF.

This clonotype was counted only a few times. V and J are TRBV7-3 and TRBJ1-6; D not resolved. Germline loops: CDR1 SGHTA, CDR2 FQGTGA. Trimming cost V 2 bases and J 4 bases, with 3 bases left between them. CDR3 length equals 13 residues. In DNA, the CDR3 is TGTGCCAGCAGCTTAGGGTATAATTCACCCCTCCACTTT. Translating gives CASSLGYNSPLHF.

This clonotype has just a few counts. CDR3 loop: CASALGRETQYF. In nucleotides, the CDR3 is TGTGCCAGCGCCTTGGGCAGAGAGACCCAGTACTTC. The chain carries TRBV7-9 and TRBJ2-5; the D is unclear. The germline gives CDR1 SEHNR, CDR2 FQNEAQ (reference sequence). CDR3 length: 12 residues. Trimming removed 8 bases from V and 4 bases from J, with 11 bases in between.

The CDR3, as DNA: TGTGCCACCAGTGACGGCCACGGGGGCTTAGTGACCCAGTACTTC. This translates into CATSDGHGGLVTQYF. This sequence joins TRBV24-1 and TRBJ2-5; D may be TRBD1 or TRBD2 (6 bases each). This CDR3 is 15 amino acids long. V lost 4 bases to trimming and J lost 7 bases, with 18 bases between them. CDR1 is KGHDR and CDR2 is SFDVKD in the germline V gene.

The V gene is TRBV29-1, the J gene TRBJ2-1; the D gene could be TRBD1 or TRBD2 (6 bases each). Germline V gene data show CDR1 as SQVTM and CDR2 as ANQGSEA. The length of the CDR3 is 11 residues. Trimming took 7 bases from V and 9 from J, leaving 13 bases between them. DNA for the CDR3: TGCAGCGCCGACGGGGGCGCTGAGCAGTTCTTC. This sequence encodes CSADGGAEQFF.

CDR3 sequence: CASIPGGPGYNEQFF. CDR3 sequence (DNA): TGTGCCAGCATCCCGGGGGGTCCAGGGTACAATGAGCAGTTCTTC. The chain employs TRBV12-3 or TRBV12-4 and TRBJ2-1; the match to TRBD2 covers 7 bases. CDR3 length: 15 amino acids. J lost 4 bases, V lost 7 bases, and 10 bases had no gene match.